These 29 T cell receptor beta chains were all obtained from the same sample, sequenced in a study of CD8+ T cells in alopecia areata. RNA was extracted and reverse transcribed into cDNA as the sequencing template. Assay: immunoSEQ multiplex PCR; the TCRdb copy retains only in-frame clones and omits some. The sample carries more than 200,000 clones, under 70% recorded once. This sample comprised CD4+ T cells sorted from blood, obtained at week 0. These TCRs come from a human donor with alopecia areata.

This clone is a singleton in its sample. The chain couples TRBV30 to TRBJ1-1, with D possibly being TRBD1 (6 bases). CDR1 is GTSNPN, CDR2 SVGIG, per germline (reference sequence). V was cut by 0 bases and J by 5 bases, with 16 bases left in between. The CDR3 runs to 15 residues. The CDR3 here is CAWSVIGGRRTEAFF. The CDR3 DNA reads as TGTGCCTGGAGTGTCATTGGGGGGCGCCGGACTGAAGCTTTCTTT.

The chain couples TRBV2 to TRBJ2-3, with 9 bases lining up with TRBD2. The CDR3 is 16 residues long. The germline V gene encodes CDR1 SNHLY and CDR2 FYNNEI. The V and J ends lost 6 bases and 2 bases, in that order; junction bases with no gene match: 9. DNA of the CDR3: TGTGCCAGCAGCCCAGGGCGGGGGGGCCACACAGATACGCAGTATTTT. Translation: CASSPGRGGHTDTQYF.

The V gene is TRBV29-1, the J gene TRBJ1-4; TRBD1 might be the D (5 bases). Germline CDR1 SQVTM, CDR2 ANQGSEA. Trimming took off 6 bases at V and 4 bases at J, with 12 bases between the two ends. This CDR3 has 13 amino acids. The CDR3 DNA reads as TGCAGCGTGCCAGAGGGGCATAATGAAAAACTGTTTTTT. This sequence encodes CSVPEGHNEKLFF.

The J gene is TRBJ2-2, the V gene TRBV29-1; the D call may be TRBD1 or TRBD2 (5 bases each). Germline V gene lookup returns CDR1 SQVTM and CDR2 ANQGSEA. Trimming left V 2 bases short and J 7 bases short, with 17 bases between. This CDR3 region has 15 residues. CDR3 sequence: CSVETGTLGNGELFF. The CDR3 DNA sequence: TGCAGCGTTGAAACCGGGACCCTAGGGAACGGGGAGCTGTTTTTT.

This chain connects TRBV30 to TRBJ2-1; TRBD2 is a possible D gene (6 bases). CDR3 size: 12 residues. V shed 3 bases and J shed 5 bases, with 8 bases lying between them. Germline CDR1 reads GTSNPN; CDR2 reads SVGIG (reference sequence). CDR3 protein: CAWRGRNNEQFF. For the CDR3, the DNA is TGTGCCTGGAGGGGGAGGAACAATGAGCAGTTCTTC.

With regard to this clone: Other DNA sequences within the sample encode an identical CDR3. V usage is TRBV18 and J usage is TRBJ2-2, with a tentative D call TRBD2 (5 bases). There are 14 residues in the CDR3. Germline assignment: CDR1 KGHSH and CDR2 LQKENI. Trimming took off 3 bases at V and 2 bases at J, with 7 bases between the two ends. The CDR3 sequence: CASSPRENTGELFF. The CDR3, as DNA: TGTGCCAGCTCACCCCGGGAAAACACCGGGGAGCTGTTTTTT.

The chain couples TRBV7-3 to TRBJ2-1; D is possibly TRBD2 (5 bases). The CDR3 sequence is 14 residues long. Germline-derived CDR1 and CDR2 are SGHTA and FQGTGA. V was shortened by 6 bases and J by 8 bases, with 17 bases between the two germline ends. The CDR3 bases are TGTGCCAGCAGTCCCGGGATCCCAGGCCATGAGCAGTTCTTC. This gives the protein CASSPGIPGHEQFF. Full variable domain (remainder filled in from reference TRBV7-3 and TRBJ2-1): GAGVSQTPSNKVTEKGKYVELRCDPISGHTALYWYRQSLGQGPEFLIYFQGTGAADDSGLPNDRFFAVRPEGSVSTLKIQRTERGDSAVYLCASSPGIPGHEQFFGPGTRLTVL.

J is TRBJ1-2 and V is TRBV30; no clear D gene. This CDR3 contains 14 residues. V dropped 7 bases and J dropped 0 bases, with 15 bases sitting between them. Germline-derived CDR1 and CDR2 are GTSNPN and SVGIG (reference sequence). CDR3 sequence: CAYSISGANYGYTF. In DNA form, the CDR3 reads TGTGCCTACTCCATTTCGGGAGCTAACTATGGCTACACCTTC.

The rearrangement uses TRBV5-4 and TRBJ1-6; 7 bases agree with TRBD1. The CDR3 is 16 amino acids. Germline loops: CDR1 SGHNT, CDR2 YYREEE (reference sequence). Unmatched junction bases numbered 11, after V lost 4 bases and J lost 7 bases. The CDR3 DNA is TGTGCCAGCAGCCAGGGACAGCTACCATCGAATTCACCCCTCCACTTT. Amino acids: CASSQGQLPSNSPLHF.

Only a few counts were recorded for this clone. The CDR3: CASSLELYGYTF. CDR3 DNA sequence: TGTGCCAGCAGCTTAGAACTATATGGCTACACCTTC. This sequence joins TRBV11-2 and TRBJ1-2; D ambiguous. V was cut by 0 bases and J by 5 bases, with 4 bases left in between. Germline V gene sequence: CDR1 SGHAT, CDR2 FQNNGV. CDR3 size: 12 residues.

This clone was found many times. V and J are TRBV4-1 and TRBJ2-5, with TRBD2 identical over 8 bases. The length of the CDR3 is 16 residues. CDR1 and CDR2 from the germline V gene are MGHRA and YSYEKL. The V and J ends lost 0 bases and 4 bases, in that order; junction bases with no gene match: 7. The CDR3 region is CASSQDESGGAETQYF. The CDR3 DNA is TGCGCCAGCAGCCAAGATGAATCGGGGGGGGCAGAGACCCAGTACTTC.

J is TRBJ2-5 and V is TRBV4-1; the D gene is possibly TRBD2 (5 bases). Per the germline V gene, CDR1 is MGHRA and CDR2 is YSYEKL. The CDR3 length is 13 residues. The ends were cut back, 3 bases at V and 5 bases at J, with 10 bases in the middle. DNA for the CDR3: TGCGCCAGCAGCCACCCCGGCGGGGAGACCCAGTACTTC. Amino acid sequence: CASSHPGGETQYF.

The chain links TRBV7-6 to TRBJ2-7; a weak D match, TRBD1 (7 bases). CDR1 is SGHVS, CDR2 FNYEAQ, per germline. The CDR3 runs to 15 residues. V was clipped by 1 base and J by 4 bases, with 14 bases between them. The CDR3 region has the DNA TGTGCCAGCAGCTTAGAGACGGCAGGGGGGTACGAGCAGTACTTC. Its translation: CASSLETAGGYEQYF. Combining the CDR3 with reference TRBV7-6 and TRBJ2-7 gives the whole variable domain GAGVSQSPRYKVTKRGQDVALRCDPISGHVSLYWYRQALGQGPEFLTYFNYEAQQDKSGLPNDRFSAERPEGSISTLTIQRTEQRDSAMYRCASSLETAGGYEQYFGPGTRLTVT.

This clone was seen more than once but under ten times. The chain is built from TRBV29-1 and TRBJ1-1, with D possibly TRBD1 on 5 matching bases. The germline V and J ends were trimmed by 7 bases and 5 bases, with 17 bases remaining between them. Germline V CDR1 and CDR2: SQVTM, ANQGSEA. The CDR3 is made up of 13 amino acids. The CDR3 loop reads CSAFEGGGTEAFF. Here the CDR3 DNA reads TGCAGCGCCTTTGAAGGCGGGGGGACTGAAGCTTTCTTT.

The CDR3 DNA follows: TGTGCCAGCAGCTTACAGGGGAACACTGAAGCTTTCTTT. It specifies CASSLQGNTEAFF. The chain couples TRBV11-2 to TRBJ1-1; a possible D gene is TRBD1 (5 bases). CDR1 is SGHAT and CDR2 is FQNNGV in the germline V gene. CDR3 length: 13 amino acids. Trimming cost V 2 bases and J 1 base, with 5 bases left between them.

This clone was seen only a few times. The rearrangement joins TRBV15 to TRBJ2-1; the D gene could be TRBD1 or TRBD2 (5 bases each). This CDR3 is built from 13 residues. Germline V CDR1 and CDR2: LNHNV, YYDKDF (reference sequence). Trimming left V 1 base short and J 8 bases short, with 9 bases between. CDR3 sequence: CATSRAGTDEQFF. The CDR3 coding sequence is TGTGCCACCAGCAGAGCGGGGACGGATGAGCAGTTCTTC.

The rearrangement uses TRBV7-9 and TRBJ1-1; a weak D match, TRBD1 (6 bases). The CDR3 sequence is 13 residues long. With 4 bases removed from V and 4 bases from J, the gap between germline ends came to 10 bases. The germline gives CDR1 SEHNR, CDR2 FQNEAQ (reference sequence). The CDR3 reads CASSSGEGTEAFF. In DNA, the CDR3 is TGTGCCAGCAGCTCAGGGGAGGGCACTGAAGCTTTCTTT.

This sequence joins TRBV5-1 and TRBJ2-4, with 7 bases aligning to TRBD1. The V gene's germline CDR1 is SGHRS and CDR2 YFSETQ. After removal of 3 bases from V and 3 bases from J, the junction contained 6 bases not matched to a gene. The CDR3 extends over 15 amino acids. The CDR3 protein is CASSWGTADKNIQYF. In DNA form, the CDR3 reads TGCGCCAGCAGCTGGGGGACAGCCGACAAAAACATTCAGTACTTC. The whole variable domain, filled in from reference TRBV5-1 and TRBJ2-4, reads KAGVTQTPRYLIKTRGQQVTLSCSPISGHRSVSWYQQTPGQGLQFLFEYFSETQRNKGNFPGRFSGRQFSNSRSEMNVSTLELGDSALYLCASSWGTADKNIQYFGAGTRLSVL.

In DNA, the CDR3 is TGTGCCAGCAGAGAGGGGGGGGCTGGAAACACCATATATTTT. It specifies CASREGGAGNTIYF. This chain connects TRBV6-5 to TRBJ1-3; D is perhaps TRBD1 (6 bases). Germline CDR1 is MNHEY and CDR2 is SVGAGI. This CDR3 contains 14 residues. Trimming pared 6 bases from V and 2 bases from J, leaving 11 bases between.

This clone showed up just a few times. The chain carries TRBV30 and TRBJ1-4; no clear D gene. Trimming took off 2 bases at V and 5 bases at J, with 12 bases between the two ends. The CDR3 extends over 14 amino acids. The germline V gene has CDR1 GTSNPN and CDR2 SVGIG (reference sequence). This CDR3 is CAWSTTVSNEKLFF. CDR3 coding DNA: TGTGCCTGGAGTACCACAGTTAGCAATGAAAAACTGTTTTTT.

This clone was counted only a few times. Other DNA sequences from this sample encode an identical CDR3 as well. CDR3 region: CAWSVGETQYF. The CDR3 nucleotides are TGTGCCTGGAGTGTGGGGGAGACCCAGTACTTC. The chain is built from TRBV30 and TRBJ2-5; no clear D. The CDR3 runs 11 residues. Germline CDR1 reads GTSNPN; CDR2 reads SVGIG (reference sequence). The V and J ends lost 0 bases and 5 bases respectively, with 4 bases between them.

In this sample, this clone turned up once. The chain joins TRBV19 to TRBJ1-6; D gene ambiguous. The CDR3 has 12 amino acids. Per the germline V gene, CDR1 is LNHDA and CDR2 is SQIVND (reference sequence). Trimming left V 5 bases short and J 11 bases short, with 10 bases between. CDR3 in DNA: TGTGCCAGTAGTGTCGGGGATCCACCCCTCCACTTT. It specifies CASSVGDPPLHF.

Comments on this clone: Additional DNA sequences in this sample encode the identical CDR3. The chain carries TRBV4-3 and TRBJ1-6; D gene ambiguous. The CDR3 is 13 amino acids. Germline V lookup: CDR1 LGHNA, CDR2 YSLEER. V lost 0 bases and J lost 7, with 4 bases in between. CDR3 sequence reads: CASSQEANSPLHF. The CDR3 nucleotides read TGCGCCAGCAGCCAAGAAGCGAATTCACCCCTCCACTTT.

The chain couples TRBV4-1 to TRBJ2-3; D perhaps matches TRBD2 (5 bases). V was trimmed by 0 bases and J by 2 bases, leaving 12 bases between them. The V gene's germline CDR1 is MGHRA and CDR2 YSYEKL. This CDR3 comprises 16 residues. For the CDR3, the DNA is TGCGCCAGCAGCCAAGATGGCCCGGGATTCACAGATACGCAGTATTTT. Its translation is CASSQDGPGFTDTQYF.

This rearrangement joins TRBV30 to TRBJ2-7; D might be TRBD2 (5 bases). The CDR3 spans 16 residues. Germline V gene data show CDR1 as GTSNPN and CDR2 as SVGIG (reference sequence). The V gene lost 2 bases and the J gene lost 0 bases, with 17 bases spanning the gap. The CDR3 is CAWSPGLHVRSYEQYF. CDR3 nucleotide sequence: TGTGCCTGGAGTCCCGGACTCCACGTGCGCTCCTACGAGCAGTACTTC.

Comment on this clone: Additional DNA sequences in this sample encode the identical CDR3. The chain carries TRBV2 and TRBJ1-2; TRBD1 matches at 7 bases. Germline V gene sequence: CDR1 SNHLY, CDR2 FYNNEI. The CDR3 has 13 amino acids. V was pared by 3 bases and J by 5 bases, with 3 bases of the junction left unmatched. The CDR3 region has the DNA TGTGCCAGCAGTGAGACAGGGTCATATGGCTACACCTTC. Translation gives CASSETGSYGYTF.

The chain couples TRBV29-1 to TRBJ2-2; possibly TRBD2 for D (6 bases). The germline V gene has CDR1 SQVTM and CDR2 ANQGSEA. The CDR3 runs to 13 residues. Trimming removed 5 bases from V and 4 bases from J, with 11 bases in between. The CDR3 reads CSVLRGATGELFF. In DNA form, the CDR3 reads TGCAGCGTTCTCCGCGGGGCCACCGGGGAGCTGTTTTTT.

The genes are TRBV15 and TRBJ2-3; TRBD2 matches 7 bases. Germline CDR1 LNHNV, CDR2 YYDKDF (reference sequence). With V trimmed by 2 bases and J by 3 bases, 14 bases remained unmatched. There are 18 residues in the CDR3. CDR3 sequence reads: CATSRSKRGGGVTDTQYF. CDR3 in DNA: TGTGCCACCAGCAGATCGAAACGCGGCGGGGGTGTGACAGATACGCAGTATTTT.

This chain uses TRBV5-6 with TRBJ2-3; TRBD2 matches 10 bases. CDR3 length equals 17 residues. CDR1 SGHDT and CDR2 YYEEEE come from the germline V gene. V shed 7 bases and J 2 bases; nucleotides not matched to a gene: 13. The CDR3 here is CASSEVAGGLITDTQYF. The CDR3 coding sequence is TGTGCCAGCTCAGAGGTAGCGGGGGGCCTGATCACAGATACGCAGTATTTT.